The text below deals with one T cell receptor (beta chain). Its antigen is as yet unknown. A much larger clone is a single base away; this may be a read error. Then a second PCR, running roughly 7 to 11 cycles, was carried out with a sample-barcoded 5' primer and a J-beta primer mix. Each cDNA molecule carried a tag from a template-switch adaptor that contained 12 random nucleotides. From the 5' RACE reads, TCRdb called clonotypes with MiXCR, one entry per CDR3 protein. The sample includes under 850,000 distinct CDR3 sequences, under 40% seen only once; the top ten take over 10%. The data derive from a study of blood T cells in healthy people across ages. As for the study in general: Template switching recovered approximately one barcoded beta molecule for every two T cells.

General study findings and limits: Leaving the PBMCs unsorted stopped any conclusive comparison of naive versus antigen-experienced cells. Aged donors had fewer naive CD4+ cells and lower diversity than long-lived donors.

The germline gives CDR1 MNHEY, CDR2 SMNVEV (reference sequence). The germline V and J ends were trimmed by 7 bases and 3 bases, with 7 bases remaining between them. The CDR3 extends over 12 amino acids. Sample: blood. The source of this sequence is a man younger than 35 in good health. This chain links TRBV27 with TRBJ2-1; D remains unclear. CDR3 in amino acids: CASNFVYNEQFF. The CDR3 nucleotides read TGTGCCAGCAATTTCGTCTACAATGAGCAGTTCTTC.